A selection of T cell receptor beta chains follows, all from one sample in a study of cytomegalovirus exposure and HLA in healthy donors. The data were produced by immunoSEQ multiplex PCR, yet TCRdb's version contains in-frame clones alone and is incomplete. Found here are under 400,000 clones, roughly 86% of them singletons; the top ten hold approximately 0.95%. Sequenced input: PBMCs. Receptor source: a man between 25 and 39 years old in good health and CMV-seronegative. The CDR3 runs from the conserved cysteine through the conserved F or W. The D gene is left open where the match is weak. Some rows have no size entry. The others give once, few or many, or a class for an expanded clone.

j_call,clone_size,v_call,d_call,cdr3_nt,cdr3_aa
TRBJ2-7,NA,TRBV18,TRBD2,TGTGCCAGCTCACCACCGGGGGGGGACTCCTACGAGCAGTACTTC,CASSPPGGDSYEQYF
TRBJ1-6,NA,TRBV7-9,NA,TGTGCCAGCACCCCTGGCAATTCACCCCTCCACTTT,CASTPGNSPLHF
TRBJ1-2,NA,TRBV30,NA,TGTGCCTGGAGTCCAGGGAACTATGGCTACACCTTC,CAWSPGNYGYTF
TRBJ2-1,NA,TRBV11-2,NA,TGCGCCAGCAGCCAATCGGTAGAATCCTCCTACAATGAGCAGTTCTTC,CASSQSVESSYNEQFF
TRBJ2-7,NA,TRBV5-1,NA,TGCGCCAGCAGCGTGAACCAGGGGATCTACGAGCAGTACTTC,CASSVNQGIYEQYF
TRBJ1-1,NA,TRBV11-2,NA,TGTGCCAGCAGCTCCAACAGGGCCCCTATGAACACTGAAGCTTTCTTT,CASSSNRAPMNTEAFF
TRBJ1-1,NA,TRBV2,NA,TGTGCCAGCAGGGGAGATGAAGCTTTCTTT,CASRGDEAFF
TRBJ2-3,NA,TRBV7-9,NA,TGTGCCAGCAGTCCCGGGGGAAGAACGGATACGCAGTATTTT,CASSPGGRTDTQYF
TRBJ1-2,NA,TRBV10-3,NA,TGTGCCATCAGCTCACAGGAAAACTATGGCTACACCTTC,CAISSQENYGYTF
TRBJ2-7,few,TRBV2,NA,TGTGCCAGCAGTAAGAGCGTCCTTCCACCCGAGCAGTACTTC,CASSKSVLPPEQYF
TRBJ1-4,once,TRBV11-3,NA,TGTGCCAGCAGCTTAGATCTGGCAGGGGTAGAGGCAACTAATGAAAAACTGTTTTTT,CASSLDLAGVEATNEKLFF
TRBJ1-1,NA,TRBV27,TRBD1,TGTGCCAGCAGTTCTCGACAGGGTTTCACTGAAGCTTTCTTT,CASSSRQGFTEAFF
TRBJ2-7,NA,TRBV9,NA,TGTGCCAGCAGCGTAGCACAAATGGGCAACGAGCAGTACTTC,CASSVAQMGNEQYF
TRBJ1-4,NA,TRBV15,NA,TGTGCCACCAGCAGAGATCGTCGTGGGACAGAAAAACTGTTTTTT,CATSRDRRGTEKLFF
TRBJ1-1,once,TRBV9,NA,TGTGCCAGCAGCGGACGCGGGACTGAAGCTTTCTTT,CASSGRGTEAFF
TRBJ2-7,NA,TRBV4-2,NA,TGTGCCAGCAGCCAAGATCGAACCGGTCCCTACGAGCAGTACTTC,CASSQDRTGPYEQYF
TRBJ1-6,NA,TRBV5-6,NA,TGTGCCAGCAGCATTCGCGGGGGAACGTATAATTCACCCCTCCACTTT,CASSIRGGTYNSPLHF
TRBJ1-2,NA,TRBV15,TRBD1,TGTGCCACCAGCAGAGTGGACAGGGCTAACTATGGCTACACCTTC,CATSRVDRANYGYTF
TRBJ2-7,NA,TRBV5-1,TRBD1,TGCGCCAGCAGCGCCACGGGACAGACCTACGAGCAGTACTTC,CASSATGQTYEQYF
TRBJ1-3,few,TRBV6-6,TRBD1,TGTGCCGCACAGTCCTCGGGACAGGGTGGAGGCACCATATATTTT,CAAQSSGQGGGTIYF
TRBJ2-1,NA,TRBV4-1,NA,TGCGCCAGCAGCCAAGTCTTGAATGAGCAGTTCTTC,CASSQVLNEQFF
TRBJ2-1,NA,TRBV27,NA,TGTGCCAGCAGTCCGGACACGAGCTCCTACAATGAGCAGTTCTTC,CASSPDTSSYNEQFF
TRBJ1-5,NA,TRBV18,TRBD1,TGTGCCAGCTCGAGGACAGGGAACAATCAGCCCCAGCATTTT,CASSRTGNNQPQHF
TRBJ1-2,NA,TRBV7-9,TRBD1,TGTGCCAGCAGCCCTCGGACAGGCGGCTCTGATGGCTACACCTTC,CASSPRTGGSDGYTF
TRBJ1-3,NA,TRBV5-6,TRBD1,TGTGCCAGCAGCCCGACAGGGTCTGGAAACACCATATATTTT,CASSPTGSGNTIYF
TRBJ2-5,NA,TRBV5-4,TRBD2,TGTGCCAGCAGCTTTAGCGGGGGGGCCTCAGAGACCCAGTACTTC,CASSFSGGASETQYF
TRBJ1-2,NA,TRBV9,NA,TGTGCCAGCAGCGTAGGAGCCGGGAGGCCCGATCTGCTCTATGGCTACACCTTC,CASSVGAGRPDLLYGYTF
TRBJ2-2,NA,TRBV2,NA,TGTGCCACCCGGTACCCTTGGCCGCTAGTGAACACCGGGGAGCTGTTTTTT,CATRYPWPLVNTGELFF
TRBJ1-5,NA,TRBV21-1,NA,TGTGCCAGCAGCAAAGCCAATTTCGGGAGGACCTGCGGGCAGCCCCAGCATTTT,CASSKANFGRTCGQPQHF
TRBJ1-5,NA,TRBV5-3,TRBD1,TGTGCCAGAAGCTTTCGGGACAGGGAAAATAGCAATCAGCCCCAGCATTTT,CARSFRDRENSNQPQHF
TRBJ1-3,NA,TRBV5-4,NA,TGTGCCAGCAGCTTGCCAGGGCCCTCTGGAAACACCATATATTTT,CASSLPGPSGNTIYF
TRBJ1-2,NA,TRBV7-2,TRBD1,TGTGCCAGCAGCTTAGATTCAACAGGGGGCGGCTATGGCTACACCTTC,CASSLDSTGGGYGYTF
TRBJ1-2,NA,TRBV5-3,NA,TGTGCCAGAAGCTTGAAACCGAGAGCTAACTATGGCTACACCTTC,CARSLKPRANYGYTF
TRBJ2-4,NA,TRBV7-2,NA,TGTGCCAGCAGCTTAGACCCCTCAGGGGTGAACATTCAGTACTTC,CASSLDPSGVNIQYF
TRBJ2-2,NA,TRBV6-4,NA,TGTGCCAGCAGTGACTCTCTACAGGGCCACACCGGGGAGCTGTTTTTT,CASSDSLQGHTGELFF
TRBJ2-2,NA,TRBV28,NA,TGTGCCAGCAGTTTAAGCCTAGCCGGCACCGGGGAGCTGTTTTTT,CASSLSLAGTGELFF